The 26 T cell receptor beta chains presented below share a single source sample, sequenced in a study of neurological immune-mediated disorders. TCRdb used MiXCR to reprocess the 5' RACE reads, holding one entry per CDR3 protein. The sample consists of tens of thousands of distinct CDR3 sequences, about 9% of them appearing once. The time point: longitudinal time-point 1 (baseline). The specimen was PBMCs. The source of these receptors is a woman aged 40 to 50 in good health.

This clonotype was seen ten or more times. The V call is TRBV6-6, the J call TRBJ2-7, with 7 bases matching TRBD1. The germline CDR1 and CDR2 sequences are MNHNY and SVGAGI (reference sequence). The CDR3 loop spans 16 amino acids. With 8 bases clipped from V and 4 bases from J, the junction kept 17 bases outside the gene matches. CDR3 DNA: TGTGCCAGCTCGCGTACACCACAGGGGCCCCTTTACGAGCAGTACTTC. It codes for CASSRTPQGPLYEQYF.

This clonotype has a count of ten or more. The chain recombines TRBV20-1 with TRBJ2-7, with TRBD2 identical over 12 bases. Germline V gene data show CDR1 as DFQATT and CDR2 as SNEGSKA (reference sequence). The trim removed 0 bases at V and 6 bases at J, leaving 9 bases unmatched. The CDR3 is 16 residues long. The CDR3 is CSARDSGLAGGREQYF. CDR3 sequence (DNA): TGCAGTGCTAGAGATTCGGGCCTAGCGGGGGGGCGCGAGCAGTACTTC.

This clonotype was detected ten times or more. This sequence joins TRBV6-5 and TRBJ1-2; D remains unclear. CDR3 size: 12 residues. V was clipped by 6 bases and J by 4 bases, with 9 bases between them. Germline CDR1 MNHEY, CDR2 SVGAGI. The CDR3 nucleotides are TGTGCCAGCAGCCCAGGTGCCTATGGCTACACCTTC. This sequence encodes CASSPGAYGYTF.

In this sample, this clonotype turned up many times. The rearrangement joins TRBV29-1 to TRBJ1-1; TRBD1 is a possible D gene (6 bases). The V and J ends lost 6 bases and 6 bases respectively, with 11 bases between them. CDR3 length equals 11 residues. In germline, CDR1 is SQVTM, CDR2 ANQGSEA. The CDR3 coding sequence is TGCAGCGTGGGGGACACGGCTGAAGCTTTCTTT. Translation gives CSVGDTAEAFF.

This clonotype occurred many times. V gene TRBV2 combines with J gene TRBJ1-5; D gene ambiguous. Trimming stripped 5 bases from V and 4 bases from J, with 6 bases between. Per germline, CDR1 SNHLY and CDR2 FYNNEI. CDR3 length: 12 amino acids. Here the CDR3 DNA reads TGTGCCAGCAGTCAAGAAAATCAGCCCCAGCATTTT. Its translation: CASSQENQPQHF.

This clonotype was recorded many times. The chain joins TRBV7-3 to TRBJ2-2; D call uncertain. The germline V gene encodes CDR1 SGHTA and CDR2 FQGTGA. CDR3 length: 15 amino acids. V was shortened by 1 base and J by 0 bases, with 6 bases between the two germline ends. CDR3 sequence: CASSLSRTNTGELFF. CDR3 DNA sequence: TGTGCCAGCAGCTTAAGCCGGACGAACACCGGGGAGCTGTTTTTT.

This clonotype was observed at least ten times. V and J are TRBV5-1 and TRBJ1-2, with D hard to call. The V gene lost 7 bases and the J gene lost 4 bases, with 20 bases spanning the gap. The CDR3 has 15 amino acids. The germline CDR1 and CDR2 sequences are SGHRS and YFSETQ. The CDR3 protein is CASRPPDPYSYGYTF. In DNA form, the CDR3 reads TGCGCCAGCCGACCCCCGGACCCATACTCCTATGGCTACACCTTC.

At least ten counts were recorded for this clonotype. The chain uses TRBV7-6 and TRBJ2-3; TRBD1 agrees at 10 bases. The V and J ends lost 5 bases and 8 bases, in that order; junction bases with no gene match: 7. The CDR3 has 14 amino acids. CDR1 SGHVS and CDR2 FNYEAQ come from the germline V gene. CDR3 region: CASSPGTGDSTQYF. The CDR3 DNA is TGTGCCAGCAGCCCCGGGACAGGGGACAGTACGCAGTATTTT.

This clonotype was detected ten times or more. CDR3: CSVMDWRNEQYF. The CDR3 nucleotides read TGCAGTGTGATGGACTGGAGGAACGAGCAGTACTTC. The chain carries TRBV20-1 and TRBJ2-7; the D gene is possibly TRBD2 (5 bases). The CDR3 extends over 12 amino acids. V was pared by 7 bases and J by 5 bases, with 15 bases between. Germline lookup yields CDR1 DFQATT and CDR2 SNEGSKA (reference sequence).

There are many counts of this clonotype. The gene calls are TRBV6-2 or TRBV6-3 and TRBJ2-7; D is unclear. This CDR3 contains 14 residues. The germline V and J ends were trimmed by 0 bases and 0 bases, with 6 bases remaining between them. CDR1 MNHEY and CDR2 SVGEGT come from the germline V gene. CDR3 amino acids: CASSYSAHSYEQYF. CDR3 DNA: TGTGCCAGCAGTTACTCGGCACACTCCTACGAGCAGTACTTC.

This clonotype was seen many times. The chain employs TRBV29-1 and TRBJ2-7; D is unclear. V lost 5 bases, J lost 6 bases, and 17 bases lay in between. The V gene's germline CDR1 is SQVTM and CDR2 ANQGSEA. The CDR3 has 13 residues. The CDR3 loop is CSVMDGSSGEQYF. The CDR3 DNA reads TGCAGCGTTATGGACGGGTCGAGTGGCGAGCAGTACTTC.

This clonotype came up many times. The chain links TRBV27 to TRBJ2-5; possibly TRBD1 for D (6 bases). Germline lookup yields CDR1 MNHEY and CDR2 SMNVEV (reference sequence). V lost 4 bases, J lost 2 bases, and 8 bases lay in between. The length of the CDR3 is 13 residues. CDR3 loop: CASSSDRQETQYF. The CDR3 DNA reads TGTGCCAGCAGTTCCGACAGGCAAGAGACCCAGTACTTC.

This clonotype was detected ten times or more. This chain connects TRBV6-5 to TRBJ2-3; the D gene is possibly TRBD1 (5 bases). Germline V gene lookup returns CDR1 MNHEY and CDR2 SVGAGI. Trimming cost V 7 bases and J 0 bases, with 14 bases left between them. The CDR3 loop spans 15 amino acids. The CDR3 DNA reads as TGTGCCAGCACCCTGGGGCTTTCTAGCACAGATACGCAGTATTTT. It specifies CASTLGLSSTDTQYF.

This clonotype appeared many times. The V call is TRBV7-2, the J call TRBJ1-3, with D possibly TRBD1 on 5 matching bases. CDR3 length equals 15 residues. Trimming cost V 5 bases and J 4 bases, with 15 bases left between them. CDR1 SGHTA and CDR2 FQGNSA come from the germline V gene. The CDR3 sequence is CASSPGALAGNTIYF. DNA for the CDR3: TGTGCCAGCAGCCCTGGGGCCTTAGCAGGAAACACCATATATTTT.

This clonotype is deemed medium-sized (0.01 to 0.1%). The chain joins TRBV20-1 to TRBJ2-3; the D gene could be TRBD1 or TRBD2 (6 bases each). The CDR3 contains 15 residues. CDR1 is DFQATT, CDR2 SNEGSKA, per germline (reference sequence). Trimming cost V 5 bases and J 2 bases, with 17 bases left between them. CDR3 bases: TGCAGTGCTCAGGGGATGGCGGGGAACACAGATACGCAGTATTTT. This gives the protein CSAQGMAGNTDTQYF.

This clonotype was seen ten or more times. V is TRBV12-3 or TRBV12-4 and J is TRBJ1-6; 7 bases agree with TRBD1. V shed 7 bases, J shed 8 bases, and the junction held 11 bases outside the gene matches. The CDR3 is made up of 15 amino acids. The CDR3 loop is CASTLTGTVHSPLHF. The DNA for the CDR3 is TGTGCCAGCACCTTGACCGGGACAGTTCATTCACCCCTCCACTTT.

The V call is TRBV7-2, the J call TRBJ2-3; D is possibly TRBD2 (6 bases). The CDR3 runs 14 residues. The V end was cut by 8 bases, the J end by 6 bases, with 18 bases between. The germline V gene has CDR1 SGHTA and CDR2 FQGNSA. The chain's CDR3 is CASSGERVRDTQYF. As DNA, the CDR3 is TGTGCCAGCTCGGGGGAGCGGGTCAGGGATACGCAGTATTTT.

This clonotype has ten or more counts. This chain uses TRBV14 with TRBJ2-3; no clear D gene. The length of the CDR3 is 13 residues. The V gene lost 3 bases and the J gene lost 1 base, with 5 bases spanning the gap. Germline V CDR1 and CDR2: SGHDN, FVKESK. The DNA of the CDR3 is TGTGCCAGCAGCCACCAACGCACAGATACGCAGTATTTT. As protein: CASSHQRTDTQYF. The whole variable domain, remainder taken from reference TRBV14 and TRBJ2-3, is EAGVTQFPSHSVIEKGQTVTLRCDPISGHDNLYWYRRVMGKEIKFLLHFVKESKQDESGMPNNRFLAERTGGTYSTLKVQPAELEDSGVYFCASSHQRTDTQYFGPGTRLTVL.

This clonotype was counted at least ten times. This chain joins TRBV5-1 and TRBJ2-2; 11 positions agree with TRBD2. CDR1 is SGHRS, CDR2 YFSETQ, per germline. This CDR3 has 17 amino acids. The trim removed 4 bases at V and 0 bases at J, leaving 5 bases unmatched. The CDR3 DNA is TGCGCCAGCAGCCTCGGGACTAGCGGACCGAACACCGGGGAGCTGTTTTTT. Translation gives CASSLGTSGPNTGELFF. Full variable domain (outside the CDR3, taken from reference TRBV5-1 and TRBJ2-2): KAGVTQTPRYLIKTRGQQVTLSCSPISGHRSVSWYQQTPGQGLQFLFEYFSETQRNKGNFPGRFSGRQFSNSRSEMNVSTLELGDSALYLCASSLGTSGPNTGELFFGEGSRLTVL.

For this clonotype: This may arise from a read error, as a much more abundant clone is one base away. This chain connects TRBV16 to TRBJ2-7; a weak D match, TRBD2 (5 bases). The germline V gene encodes CDR1 KGHSY and CDR2 FQNENV. This CDR3 region has 15 residues. Here the CDR3 reads CDSSQSPSSFYEQYF. In nucleotides, the CDR3 is TGTGACAGCAGCCAATCCCCTAGCTCCTTCTACGAGCAGTACTTC.

Only a few counts were recorded for this clonotype. The rearrangement uses TRBV20-1 and TRBJ2-7, with 10 positions matching TRBD2. Germline V gives CDR1 DFQATT, CDR2 SNEGSKA (reference sequence). The length of the CDR3 is 15 residues. V dropped 4 bases and J dropped 6; count of bases not matched to a gene: 12. In DNA, the CDR3 is TGCAGTGCTAAACGACCGAGCGGGAGGGTAAGCGAGCAGTACTTC. Translated: CSAKRPSGRVSEQYF.

This clonotype was observed many times. The chain carries TRBV20-1 and TRBJ2-7, with TRBD2 as a possible D gene (6 bases). This CDR3 region has 15 residues. CDR1 and CDR2 from the germline V gene are DFQATT and SNEGSKA (reference sequence). The germline V and J ends were trimmed by 1 base and 4 bases, with 17 bases remaining between them. In nucleotides, the CDR3 is TGCAGTGCTAGAGGTCAGACTAGTCGGCGGTACGAGCAGTACTTC. This gives the protein CSARGQTSRRYEQYF.

The sample holds many counts of this clonotype. The CDR3 region is CARARVYSTDTQYF. Written as DNA, the CDR3 is TGTGCCAGAGCCAGGGTGTATAGTACAGATACGCAGTATTTT. The chain recombines TRBV2 with TRBJ2-3; TRBD1 is a possible D gene (5 bases). V was clipped by 9 bases and J by 3 bases, with 16 bases between them. CDR3 length equals 14 residues. The germline V gene encodes CDR1 SNHLY and CDR2 FYNNEI. Supplemented by reference TRBV2 and TRBJ2-3, the full variable domain reads EPEVTQTPSHQVTQMGQEVILRCVPISNHLYFYWYRQILGQKVEFLVSFYNNEISEKSEIFDDQFSVERPDGSNFTLKIRSTKLEDSAMYFCARARVYSTDTQYFGPGTRLTVL.

The CDR3 protein is CASSGGGVVPQHF. The CDR3 nucleotides are TGTGCCAGCAGTGGAGGGGGCGTAGTACCCCAGCATTTT. The chain has TRBV9 and TRBJ1-5, with 7 bases lining up with TRBD1. This CDR3 is built from 13 residues. V trimming: 5 bases; J trimming: 10 bases; junction bases outside the gene matches: 9. Per the germline V gene, CDR1 is SGDLS and CDR2 is YYNGEE.

The chain links TRBV5-5 to TRBJ2-1; TRBD2 agrees at 8 bases. CDR3 length equals 15 residues. Per germline, CDR1 SGHKS and CDR2 YYEKEE (reference sequence). V shed 0 bases, J shed 9 bases, and the junction held 8 bases outside the gene matches. CDR3 coding DNA: TGTGCCAGCAGCTTGGGCAGCGGGGGATCGGCTGAGCAGTTCTTC. Encoded protein: CASSLGSGGSAEQFF.

In regard to this clonotype: This may stem from a read error, because a much larger clone lies one nucleotide away. The chain carries TRBV15 and TRBJ2-5, with D unresolved. Looked up from germline, CDR1 is LNHNV and CDR2 is YYDKDF (reference sequence). This CDR3 region has 13 residues. CDR3 bases: TGTGCCACCAGCAGGATGGGCCAAGAGACCCCGTACTTC. Amino acid sequence: CATSRMGQETPYF.